This T cell receptor (beta chain) came from a study of siplizumab effects on memory and regulatory T cells. About the research overall: In pairs, mixed lymphocyte reactions were done either with siplizumab at 1 ug/mL or without any drug present. Points from the study as a whole: Confirmatory evidence of suppressive function in proliferating siplizumab-culture Tregs was not obtained. Fewer alloreactive sequences mapped to unstimulated CD4+ memory cells under siplizumab.

The assay covered some 98,000 TCR templates per sample. Profiled with immunoSEQ multiplex PCR; TCRdb holds only in-frame clones, not every one. Of over 15,000 clones listed, under 55% were seen once; the top ten hold roughly 5%. Concerning this clone: Its target is unknown.

For 5 to 6 days at 37°C, the mixed lymphocyte reaction cells were kept in coculture. The germline gives CDR1 SGHNT, CDR2 YYREEE (reference sequence). V was pared by 3 bases and J by 11 bases, with 11 bases of the junction left unmatched. The CDR3 loop spans 16 amino acids. This clonotype originated in a human donor in good health; the cells came from an allogeneic mixed lymphocyte reaction. The rearrangement links TRBV5-4 to TRBJ1-6, with 10 bases fitting TRBD1. The specimen was CFSE-low (dividing) CD4+ T cells sorted from an allogeneic mixed lymphocyte reaction. Here the CDR3 DNA reads TGTGCCAGCAGCTCGATGACAGGGGGCCAAAGAGCACCCCTCCACTTT. Its translation: CASSSMTGGQRAPLHF. The variable domain in full, completed from reference TRBV5-4 and TRBJ1-6, reads ETGVTQSPTHLIKTRGQQVTLRCSSQSGHNTVSWYQQALGQGPQFIFQYYREEENGRGNFPPRFSGLQFPNYSSELNVNALELDDSALYLCASSSMTGGQRAPLHFGNGTRLTVT.